This TCR beta chain was recovered during a study of neoadjuvant nivolumab and ipilimumab in lung cancer. Sequencing was performed with immunoSEQ multiplex PCR; in TCRdb, only in-frame clones are kept and a portion is missing. The sample records tens of thousands of clones, 65% to 85% being singletons. Of note for this clone: Its antigen is not known.

With 4 bases clipped from V and 5 bases from J, the junction kept 5 bases outside the gene matches. The CDR3 is made up of 15 amino acids. In germline, CDR1 is LGHNA, CDR2 YNFKEQ. Study findings and constraints: TCR richness and clonality were higher in tumors than adjacent uninvolved lung.

This clonotype was obtained from an adult with non-small cell lung cancer. The chain uses TRBV4-2 and TRBJ1-6, with TRBD1 identical over 7 bases. The sequences come from peripheral blood, collected before neoadjuvant nivolumab, alone or with ipilimumab. Here the CDR3 DNA reads TGTGCCAGCAGCCGAACAGGGGACCATAATTCACCCCTCCACTTT. It translates to CASSRTGDHNSPLHF.